The present T cell receptor (beta chain) was sequenced within a study of cytomegalovirus exposure and HLA in healthy donors. The PCR contained 60 Vbeta and 13 Jbeta primers. Generated by immunoSEQ multiplex PCR, the TCRdb table keeps only in-frame clones and is missing some. Among 110,000 to 150,000 clones, around a tenth were seen once, and the ten largest hold over 1.5%. V lost 3 bases and J lost 0, with 8 bases in between. The CDR3 is 14 amino acids. CDR1 is SNHLY, CDR2 FYNNEI, per germline. This TCR was recovered from a male donor in good health and CMV-seronegative. The chain recombines TRBV2 with TRBJ1-1, with D hard to call. Sequencing was done on a sample of PBMCs. CDR3 nucleotide sequence: TGTGCCAGCAGTGAGGAACAGATGAACACTGAAGCTTTCTTT. Translated: CASSEEQMNTEAFF.